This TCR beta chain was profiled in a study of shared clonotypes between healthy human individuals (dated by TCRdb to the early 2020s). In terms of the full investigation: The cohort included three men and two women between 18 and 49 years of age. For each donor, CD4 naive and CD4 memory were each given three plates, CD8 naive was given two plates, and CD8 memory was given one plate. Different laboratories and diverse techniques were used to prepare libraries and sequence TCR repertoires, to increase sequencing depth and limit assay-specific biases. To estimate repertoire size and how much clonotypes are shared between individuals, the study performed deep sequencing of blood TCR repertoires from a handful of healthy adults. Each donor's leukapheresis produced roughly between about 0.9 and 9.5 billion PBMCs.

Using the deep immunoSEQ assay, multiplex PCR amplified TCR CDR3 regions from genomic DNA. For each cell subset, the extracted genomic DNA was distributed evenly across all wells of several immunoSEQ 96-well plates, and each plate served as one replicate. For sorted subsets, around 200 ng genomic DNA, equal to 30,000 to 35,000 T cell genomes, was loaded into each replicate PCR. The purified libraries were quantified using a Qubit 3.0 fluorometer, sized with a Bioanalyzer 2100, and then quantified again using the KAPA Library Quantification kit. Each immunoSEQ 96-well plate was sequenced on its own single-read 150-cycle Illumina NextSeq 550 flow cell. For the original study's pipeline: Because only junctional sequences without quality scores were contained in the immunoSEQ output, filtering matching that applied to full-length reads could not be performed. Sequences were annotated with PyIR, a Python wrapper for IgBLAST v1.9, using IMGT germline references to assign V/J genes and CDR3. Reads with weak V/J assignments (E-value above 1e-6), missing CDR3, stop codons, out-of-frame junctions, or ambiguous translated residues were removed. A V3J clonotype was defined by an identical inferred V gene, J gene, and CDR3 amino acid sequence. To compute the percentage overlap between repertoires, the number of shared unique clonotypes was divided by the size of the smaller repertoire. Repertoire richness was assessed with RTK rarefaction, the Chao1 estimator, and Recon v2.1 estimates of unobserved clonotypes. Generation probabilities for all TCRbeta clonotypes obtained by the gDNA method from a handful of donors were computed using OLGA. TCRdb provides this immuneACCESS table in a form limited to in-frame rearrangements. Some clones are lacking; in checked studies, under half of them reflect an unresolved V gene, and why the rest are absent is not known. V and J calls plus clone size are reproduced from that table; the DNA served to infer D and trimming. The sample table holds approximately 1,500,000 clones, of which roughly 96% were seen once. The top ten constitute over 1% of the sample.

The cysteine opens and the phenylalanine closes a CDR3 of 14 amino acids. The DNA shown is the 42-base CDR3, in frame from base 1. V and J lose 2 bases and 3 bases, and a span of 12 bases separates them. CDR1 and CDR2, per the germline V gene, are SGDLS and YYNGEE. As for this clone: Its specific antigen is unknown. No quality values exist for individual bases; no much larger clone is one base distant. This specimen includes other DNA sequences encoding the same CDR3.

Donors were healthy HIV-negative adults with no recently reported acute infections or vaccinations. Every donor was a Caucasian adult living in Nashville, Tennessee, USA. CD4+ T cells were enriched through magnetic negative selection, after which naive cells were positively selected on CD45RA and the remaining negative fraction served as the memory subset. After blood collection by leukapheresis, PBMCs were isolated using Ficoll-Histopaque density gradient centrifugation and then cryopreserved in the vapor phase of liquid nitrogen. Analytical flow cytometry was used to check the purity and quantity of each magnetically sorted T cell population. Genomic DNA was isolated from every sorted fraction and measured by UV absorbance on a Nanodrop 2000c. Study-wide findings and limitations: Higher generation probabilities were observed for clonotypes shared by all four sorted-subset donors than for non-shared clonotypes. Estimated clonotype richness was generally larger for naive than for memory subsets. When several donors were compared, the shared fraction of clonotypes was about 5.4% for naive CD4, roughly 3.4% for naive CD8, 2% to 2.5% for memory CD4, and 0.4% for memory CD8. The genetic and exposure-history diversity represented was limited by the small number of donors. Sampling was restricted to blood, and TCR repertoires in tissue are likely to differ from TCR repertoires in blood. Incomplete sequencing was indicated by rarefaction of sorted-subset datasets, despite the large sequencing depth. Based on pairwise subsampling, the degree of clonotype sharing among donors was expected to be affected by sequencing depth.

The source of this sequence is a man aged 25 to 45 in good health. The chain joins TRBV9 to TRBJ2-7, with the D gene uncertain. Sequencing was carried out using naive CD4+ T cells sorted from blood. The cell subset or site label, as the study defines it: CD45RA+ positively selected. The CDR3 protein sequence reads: CASSVGTDSYEQYF. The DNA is TGTGCCAGCAGCGTTGGTACAGATAGCTACGAGCAGTACTTC. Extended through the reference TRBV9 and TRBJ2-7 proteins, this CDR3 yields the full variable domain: DSGVTQTPKHLITATGQRVTLRCSPRSGDLSVYWYQQSLDQGLQFLIQYYNGEERAKGNILERFSAQQFPDLHSELNLSSLELGDSALYFCASSVGTDSYEQYFGPGTRLTVT.